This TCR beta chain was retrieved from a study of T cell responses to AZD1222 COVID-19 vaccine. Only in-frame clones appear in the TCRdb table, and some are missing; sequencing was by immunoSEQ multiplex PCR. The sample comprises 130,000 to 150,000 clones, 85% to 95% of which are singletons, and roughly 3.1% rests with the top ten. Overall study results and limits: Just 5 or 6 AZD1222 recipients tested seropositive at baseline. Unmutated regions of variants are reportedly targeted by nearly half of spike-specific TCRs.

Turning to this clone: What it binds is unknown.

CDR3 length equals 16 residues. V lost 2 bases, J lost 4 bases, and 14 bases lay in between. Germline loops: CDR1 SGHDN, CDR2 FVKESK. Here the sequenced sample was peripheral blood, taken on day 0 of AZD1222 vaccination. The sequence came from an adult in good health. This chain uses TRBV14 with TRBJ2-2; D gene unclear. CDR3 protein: CASSQLLPGATGELFF. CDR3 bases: TGTGCCAGCAGCCAACTGCTCCCCGGAGCCACCGGGGAGCTGTTTTTT.